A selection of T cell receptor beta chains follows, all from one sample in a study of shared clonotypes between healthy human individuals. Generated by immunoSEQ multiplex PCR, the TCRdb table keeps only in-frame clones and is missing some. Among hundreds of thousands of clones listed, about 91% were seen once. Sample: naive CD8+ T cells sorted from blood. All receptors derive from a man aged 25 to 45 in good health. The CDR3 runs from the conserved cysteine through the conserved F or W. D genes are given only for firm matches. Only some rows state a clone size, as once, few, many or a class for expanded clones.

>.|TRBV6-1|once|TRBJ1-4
CASREREKLFF
TGTGCCAGTCGAGAAAGGGAAAAACTGTTTTTT
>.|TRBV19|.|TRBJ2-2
CASTDGGTSNGELFF
TGTGCCAGTACTGACGGCGGGACTTCGAACGGGGAGCTGTTTTTT
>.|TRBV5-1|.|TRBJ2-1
CASSSTTHNEQFF
TGCGCCAGCAGCTCGACTACTCACAATGAGCAGTTCTTC
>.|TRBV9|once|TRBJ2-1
CASSDGGVGEQFF
TGTGCCAGCAGCGATGGGGGAGTGGGTGAGCAGTTCTTC
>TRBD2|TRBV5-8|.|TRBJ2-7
CASSLAGGPHEQYF
TGTGCCAGCAGCTTAGCGGGAGGGCCTCACGAGCAGTACTTC
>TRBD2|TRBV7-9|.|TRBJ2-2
CASSSLFAGAGELFF
TGTGCCAGCAGCTCCCTGTTTGCGGGGGCCGGGGAGCTGTTTTTT
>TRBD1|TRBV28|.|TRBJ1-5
CASSLGQGNQPQHF
TGTGCCAGCAGCTTGGGACAGGGGAATCAGCCCCAGCATTTT
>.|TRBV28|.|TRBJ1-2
CASSDRVSGGFWGYTF
TGTGCCAGCAGTGACCGTGTCTCCGGAGGTTTTTGGGGCTACACCTTC
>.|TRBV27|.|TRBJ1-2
CANYGGAPYGYTF
TGTGCCAATTATGGCGGGGCCCCATATGGCTACACCTTC
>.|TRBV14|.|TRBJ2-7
CASSRGRGRSRTYEQYF
TGTGCCAGCAGCCGGGGGCGGGGGAGAAGCAGAACCTACGAGCAGTACTTC
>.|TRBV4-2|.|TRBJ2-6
CASSQDYPVGANVLTF
TGTGCCAGCAGCCAAGATTACCCTGTTGGGGCCAACGTCCTGACTTTC
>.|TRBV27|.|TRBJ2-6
CASGDGFSGANVLTF
TGTGCCAGCGGAGACGGATTCTCTGGGGCCAACGTCCTGACTTTC
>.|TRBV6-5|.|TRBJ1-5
CASSPWGGNQPQHF
TGTGCCAGCAGCCCTTGGGGGGGGAATCAGCCCCAGCATTTT